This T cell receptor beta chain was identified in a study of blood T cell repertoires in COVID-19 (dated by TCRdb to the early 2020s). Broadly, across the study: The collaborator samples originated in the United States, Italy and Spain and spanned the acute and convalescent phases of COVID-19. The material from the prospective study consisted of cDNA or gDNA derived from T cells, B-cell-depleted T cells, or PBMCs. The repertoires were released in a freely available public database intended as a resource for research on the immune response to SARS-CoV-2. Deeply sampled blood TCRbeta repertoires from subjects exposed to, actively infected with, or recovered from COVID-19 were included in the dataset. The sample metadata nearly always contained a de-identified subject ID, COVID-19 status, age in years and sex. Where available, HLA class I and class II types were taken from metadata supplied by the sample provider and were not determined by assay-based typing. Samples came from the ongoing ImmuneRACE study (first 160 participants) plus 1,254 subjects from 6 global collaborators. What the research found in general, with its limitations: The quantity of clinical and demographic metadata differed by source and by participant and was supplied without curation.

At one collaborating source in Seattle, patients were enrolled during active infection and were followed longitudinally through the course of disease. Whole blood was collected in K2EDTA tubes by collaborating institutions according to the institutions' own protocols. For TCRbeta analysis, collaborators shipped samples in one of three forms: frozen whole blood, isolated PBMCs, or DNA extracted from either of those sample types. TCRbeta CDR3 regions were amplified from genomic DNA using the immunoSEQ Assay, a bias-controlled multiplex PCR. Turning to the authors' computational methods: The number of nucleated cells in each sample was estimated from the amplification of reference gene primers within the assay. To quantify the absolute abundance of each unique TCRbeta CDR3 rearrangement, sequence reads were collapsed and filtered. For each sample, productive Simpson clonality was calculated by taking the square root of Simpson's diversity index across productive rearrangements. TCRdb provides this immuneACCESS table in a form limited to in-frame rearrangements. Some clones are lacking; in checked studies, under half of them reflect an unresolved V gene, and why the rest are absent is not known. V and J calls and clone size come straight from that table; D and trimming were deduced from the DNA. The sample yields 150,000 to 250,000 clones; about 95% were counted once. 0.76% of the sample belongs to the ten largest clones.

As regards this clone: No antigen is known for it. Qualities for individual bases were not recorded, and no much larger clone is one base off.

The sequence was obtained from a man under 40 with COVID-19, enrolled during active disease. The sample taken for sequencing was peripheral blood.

The nucleotides are TGCGCCAGCAGCTTGGTCTTCGTAGGAGCTTCCTACGAGCAGTACTTC. The resulting protein is CASSLVFVGASYEQYF. The V gene is TRBV5-1 and the J gene is TRBJ2-7; the D segment cannot be called with confidence. The CDR3 holds 16 amino acids from the cysteine to the phenylalanine. The DNA shown is the 48-base CDR3, in frame from base 1. V and J are truncated by 0 bases and 1 base respectively, leaving an intervening sequence of 14 bases. Looking up the germline V gene yields CDR1 SGHRS and CDR2 YFSETQ.